Each of the 27 T cell receptor beta chains below was sequenced from the same sample in a study of CD8 T cells in Susac syndrome (dated by TCRdb to about 2019). The receptor library was made with the immunoSEQ multiplex PCR assay. RNA was extracted using the RNeasy kit, and roughly 0.45 to 1 ug of the RNA was reverse transcribed with random hexamers. TCRdb reworked the public reads: Q25 trimming with fastp, MiXCR clone assembly, productive beta chains retained. Rows matching on CDR3 protein sequence are summarized as one entry with the most common DNA and genes. The sample profile shows about 200,000 distinct CDR3 sequences; roughly 91% of them were found once. Around 0.079% of the sample lies in the top ten. Material for sequencing was CD4+ T cells from PBMCs. The receptors shown here come from a human donor with Susac syndrome.

This clonotype was detected a few times. The germline gene is not matched at one end of the junction; a read error may be the cause. This rearrangement joins TRBV4-1 to TRBJ1-3; D remains unclear. The CDR3 spans 15 residues. Germline V gene lookup returns CDR1 MGHRA and CDR2 YSYEKL. The CDR3 DNA reads TGTGCCAGCAGCCAAGAGGGTTTCTCTGGAAACACCATATATTTT. It yields the protein CASSQEGFSGNTIYF.

The V call is TRBV19, the J call TRBJ1-1; no clear D gene. There are 13 residues in the CDR3. The V end was cut by 5 bases, the J end by 0 bases, with 7 bases between. The germline V gene has CDR1 LNHDA and CDR2 SQIVND (reference sequence). CDR3 DNA: TGTGCCAGTAGTTTTTCGATGAACACTGAAGCTTTCTTT. Encoded protein: CASSFSMNTEAFF.

The chain links TRBV5-6 to TRBJ2-7, with 7 bases fitting TRBD1. CDR1 is SGHDT, CDR2 YYEEEE, per germline. The CDR3 is made up of 14 amino acids. V shed 3 bases and J 9 bases; nucleotides not matched to a gene: 12. CDR3 sequence: CASSSGRQGLGQYF. Written as DNA, the CDR3 is TGTGCCAGCAGCTCAGGACGACAGGGCCTCGGGCAGTACTTC.

Here the CDR3 DNA reads TGTGCCAGCAGCTTGGGACTAGTTATGGTAGCAGATACGCAGTATTTT. This sequence encodes CASSLGLVMVADTQYF. The chain couples TRBV5-4 to TRBJ2-3, with D perhaps TRBD2 (6 bases). Germline CDR1 and CDR2: SGHNT and YYREEE (reference sequence). Trimming pared 0 bases from V and 4 bases from J, leaving 15 bases between. This CDR3 has 16 amino acids.

This CDR3 is CSARVRTGRYEQYF. The CDR3 bases are TGCAGTGCTAGAGTTCGGACAGGGCGATACGAGCAGTACTTC. The chain couples TRBV20-1 to TRBJ2-7; 8 bases are a match to TRBD1. This CDR3 region has 14 residues. V shed 1 base, J shed 4 bases, and the junction held 6 bases outside the gene matches. Germline V CDR1 and CDR2: DFQATT, SNEGSKA (reference sequence).

This clonotype has a single count. Compared with germline, one end of the junction differs, possibly owing to a read error. CDR3 nucleotide sequence: TGTGCCAGCGGTGATCTTGAGCCCCAGCATTTT. This translates into CASGDLEPQHF. J is TRBJ1-5 and V is TRBV2; no clear D gene. The CDR3 is 11 residues long. Germline CDR1 reads SNHLY; CDR2 reads FYNNEI.

The chain employs TRBV20-1 and TRBJ2-5; D remains unclear. Germline values: CDR1 DFQATT, CDR2 SNEGSKA (reference sequence). The CDR3 is 13 amino acids. V shed 3 bases and J shed 5 bases, with 13 bases lying between them. The CDR3 loop is CSASDGFRETQYF. The CDR3 DNA reads as TGCAGTGCTAGCGATGGCTTCCGGGAGACCCAGTACTTC.

V is TRBV28 and J is TRBJ2-2; maybe TRBD2 (5 bases). This CDR3 has 12 residues. V lost 8 bases, J lost 1 base, and 5 bases lay in between. CDR1 and CDR2 (germline): MDHEN, SYDVKM. The CDR3 DNA reads TGTGCCAGCGAGGGGAACACCGGGGAGCTGTTTTTT. Its translation is CASEGNTGELFF.

V is TRBV28 and J is TRBJ2-6; D tentatively fits TRBD1 or TRBD2 (6 bases each). This CDR3 region has 19 residues. V dropped 2 bases and J dropped 0 bases, with 17 bases sitting between them. Germline V gives CDR1 MDHEN, CDR2 SYDVKM. In DNA form, the CDR3 reads TGTGCCAGCAGTTTAGAACAGGGAGGTTGGACCTCTGGGGCCAACGTCCTGACTTTC. This codes for CASSLEQGGWTSGANVLTF.

This chain connects TRBV27 to TRBJ1-5, with D possibly matching TRBD1 (5 bases). This CDR3 has 15 residues. The V gene's germline CDR1 is MNHEY and CDR2 SMNVEV (reference sequence). The V end was cut by 8 bases, the J end by 5 bases, with 19 bases between. CDR3 in amino acids: CASSQGVSVYQPQHF. Here the CDR3 DNA reads TGTGCCAGCTCTCAGGGAGTGAGCGTGTATCAGCCCCAGCATTTT.

This chain joins TRBV5-1 and TRBJ2-1; 9 bases map to TRBD2. Trimming at V came to 2 bases and at J to 5 bases, leaving 2 bases not matched to a gene. CDR1 and CDR2 from the germline V gene are SGHRS and YFSETQ. There are 14 residues in the CDR3. The CDR3 sequence is CASSFASGNNEQFF. In DNA, the CDR3 is TGCGCCAGCAGCTTCGCTAGCGGGAACAATGAGCAGTTCTTC.

The chain recombines TRBV5-1 with TRBJ2-5, with D maybe TRBD2 (6 bases). Germline V CDR1 and CDR2: SGHRS, YFSETQ. Trimming removed 0 bases at V and 3 bases at J, with 12 bases between. The CDR3 covers 15 residues. CDR3 coding DNA: TGCGCCAGCAGCTTGGCGGCCAGGGAGGAAGAGACCCAGTACTTC. The encoded protein is CASSLAAREEETQYF.

Written as DNA, the CDR3 is TGTGCCAGGGGTGGGAACACTGAAGCTTTCTTT. Its translation: CARGGNTEAFF. This chain links TRBV2 with TRBJ1-1, with D unresolved. V was shortened by 9 bases and J by 1 base, with 6 bases between the two germline ends. CDR1 is SNHLY and CDR2 is FYNNEI in the germline V gene. The CDR3 totals 11 residues.

The chain uses TRBV19 and TRBJ1-2; TRBD1 matches 7 bases. With V trimmed by 5 bases and J by 3 bases, 6 bases remained unmatched. This CDR3 contains 14 residues. Germline CDR1 reads LNHDA; CDR2 reads SQIVND (reference sequence). The CDR3 spells CASSATGDDYGYTF. In DNA form, the CDR3 reads TGTGCCAGTAGTGCAACAGGGGACGACTATGGCTACACCTTC.

The gene calls are TRBV4-1 and TRBJ1-1; D gene ambiguous. Trimming stripped 1 base from V and 1 base from J, with 13 bases between. Germline V gene lookup returns CDR1 MGHRA and CDR2 YSYEKL. There are 16 residues in the CDR3. CDR3 in amino acids: CASSQVLRRRNTEAFF. The DNA of the CDR3 is TGCGCCAGCAGCCAAGTCCTTCGGCGGAGGAACACTGAAGCTTTCTTT.

This rearrangement joins TRBV30 to TRBJ2-1; TRBD2 aligns across 7 bases. CDR1 is GTSNPN and CDR2 is SVGIG in the germline V gene (reference sequence). The CDR3 sequence is 15 residues long. Germline trimming cut 4 bases from V and 7 bases from J; bases unmatched to any gene: 13. The CDR3 loop reads CAWTLWSGVVNEQFF. The CDR3 region has the DNA TGTGCCTGGACCCTGTGGAGCGGGGTAGTAAATGAGCAGTTCTTC.

The chain carries TRBV20-1 and TRBJ2-5; a weak D match, TRBD2 (6 bases). V shed 3 bases and J shed 4 bases, with 12 bases lying between them. CDR3 length: 13 residues. Germline V gene data show CDR1 as DFQATT and CDR2 as SNEGSKA (reference sequence). DNA of the CDR3: TGCAGTGCTAGTCTTCCGGGAGTAGAGACCCAGTACTTC. This encodes CSASLPGVETQYF.

This chain joins TRBV24-1 and TRBJ2-3; 14 bases align to TRBD2. The germline V gene has CDR1 KGHDR and CDR2 SFDVKD. The CDR3 is 21 amino acids. The trim removed 1 base at V and 2 bases at J, leaving 13 bases unmatched. The CDR3 DNA reads as TGTGCCACCAGTGATTTTTTTCTTCGGACTAGCGGGAGGCAATTCACAGATACGCAGTATTTT. As protein: CATSDFFLRTSGRQFTDTQYF.

The table lists this clonotype with a count of one. The J gene is TRBJ2-1, the V gene TRBV14; 8 nucleotides match TRBD2. There are 17 residues in the CDR3. The germline V gene has CDR1 SGHDN and CDR2 FVKESK. V dropped 0 bases and J dropped 4; count of bases not matched to a gene: 8. CDR3 nucleotide sequence: TGTGCCAGCAGCCAAGATGTAGGACTAGCTGGTTACAATGAGCAGTTCTTC. Its protein is CASSQDVGLAGYNEQFF.

The V call is TRBV20-1, the J call TRBJ1-2; TRBD1 is a possible D gene (6 bases). The CDR3 extends over 12 amino acids. Germline assignment: CDR1 DFQATT and CDR2 SNEGSKA (reference sequence). The ends were cut back, 3 bases at V and 7 bases at J, with 12 bases in the middle. The CDR3 here is CSARAGVGGYTF. Here the CDR3 DNA reads TGCAGTGCTAGGGCAGGGGTGGGTGGCTACACCTTC.

The chain joins TRBV11-2 to TRBJ2-1; weak D call: TRBD1 (6 bases). CDR1 and CDR2 (germline): SGHAT, FQNNGV. Trimming took 8 bases from V and 9 from J, leaving 26 bases between them. The length of the CDR3 is 16 residues. CDR3 sequence reads: CASQSSQGKFYGEQFF. CDR3 coding DNA: TGTGCCAGCCAATCGTCACAGGGAAAGTTCTATGGTGAGCAGTTCTTC. The full variable domain, completed using reference TRBV11-2 and TRBJ2-1, is EAGVAQSPRYKIIEKRQSVAFWCNPISGHATLYWYQQILGQGPKLLIQFQNNGVVDDSQLPKDRFSAERLKGVDSTLKIQPAKLEDSAVYLCASQSSQGKFYGEQFFGPGTRLTVL.

This clonotype appeared once. V and J are TRBV3-1 and TRBJ2-3; the match to TRBD1 covers 9 bases. Trimming cost V 4 bases and J 2 bases; bases outside gene matches: 4. This CDR3 comprises 15 residues. Germline V gene sequence: CDR1 LGHDT, CDR2 YNNKEL (reference sequence). The CDR3, as DNA: TGTGCCAGCAGCCCCTGGACAGGGGACACAGATACGCAGTATTTT. Protein: CASSPWTGDTDTQYF.

J is TRBJ2-3 and V is TRBV5-1; 9 bases align to TRBD2. CDR1 is SGHRS and CDR2 is YFSETQ in the germline V gene. The J segment lost 3 bases and the V segment lost 4 bases, leaving 6 bases of the junction unmatched. This CDR3 is built from 15 residues. The CDR3 spells CASSAGGPFTDTQYF. In DNA, the CDR3 is TGCGCCAGCAGCGCGGGGGGGCCCTTTACAGATACGCAGTATTTT.

This chain links TRBV5-1 with TRBJ1-1, with D possibly being TRBD1 (5 bases). The V gene lost 2 bases and the J gene lost 4 bases, with 9 bases spanning the gap. CDR1 is SGHRS and CDR2 is YFSETQ in the germline V gene. The CDR3 has 13 amino acids. The CDR3 region has the DNA TGCGCCAGCAGCTTCTGGGGGGGCACTGAAGCTTTCTTT. Translated, it gives CASSFWGGTEAFF.

This chain uses TRBV20-1 with TRBJ1-1; D perhaps matches TRBD1 (5 bases). The CDR3 is 14 amino acids. Trimming took off 6 bases at V and 0 bases at J, with 14 bases between the two ends. Germline CDR1 is DFQATT and CDR2 is SNEGSKA (reference sequence). The CDR3 spells CSAARGGMNTEAFF. The CDR3 bases are TGCAGTGCCGCCCGTGGGGGAATGAACACTGAAGCTTTCTTT.

This chain links TRBV2 with TRBJ1-3; D not resolved. V dropped 1 base and J dropped 6 bases, with 13 bases sitting between them. This CDR3 has 15 residues. CDR1 and CDR2 from the germline V gene are SNHLY and FYNNEI. CDR3 bases: TGTGCCAGCAGTGAAGGGAGGAGGGCTGAAAACACCATATATTTT. It translates to CASSEGRRAENTIYF.

CDR3 residues: CASSQLSPYEQYF. DNA for the CDR3: TGTGCCAGCAGCCAACTCTCACCCTACGAGCAGTACTTC. The chain carries TRBV3-1 and TRBJ2-7; D is unclear. Germline V CDR1 and CDR2: LGHDT, YNNKEL (reference sequence). V lost 2 bases and J lost 2, with 7 bases in between. The CDR3 is 13 amino acids.